Listed below are T cell receptor beta chains from one sample, sequenced in a study of blood T cells in healthy people across ages. TCRdb processed the 5' RACE reads anew with MiXCR; each CDR3 protein has one entry. The table has about 1,400,000 distinct CDR3 sequences, 42% seen once. Sequencing was done on a sample of blood. All receptors come from a woman between 18 and 29 years old in good health. The CDR3 runs from the conserved cysteine through the conserved F or W. The D gene is left open where the match is weak. Some rows mark clone size as missing; the rest say once, few, many or name a class of expanded clone.

cdr3_aa: CASSQRGRGGYSNQPQHF
cdr3_nt: TGCGCCAGCAGCCAAAGGGGCAGGGGCGGCTATAGCAATCAGCCCCAGCATTTT
v_call: TRBV4-1
clone_size: few
d_call: -
j_call: TRBJ1-5

cdr3_aa: CASSLESSGNTIYF
cdr3_nt: TGTGCCAGCAGCTTAGAGAGCTCTGGAAACACCATATATTTT
v_call: TRBV7-2
clone_size: -
d_call: -
j_call: TRBJ1-3

cdr3_aa: CASSPAAGTLDQYF
cdr3_nt: TGCGCCAGCAGCCCCGCAGCGGGGACACTGGATCAGTACTTC
v_call: TRBV5-1
clone_size: -
d_call: -
j_call: TRBJ2-5

cdr3_aa: CASSKARGLGGRSYNEQFF
cdr3_nt: TGTGCCAGCAGCAAAGCGCGGGGGTTGGGGGGTCGGTCCTACAATGAGCAGTTCTTC
v_call: TRBV21-1
clone_size: -
d_call: -
j_call: TRBJ2-1

cdr3_aa: CASSLGVLYGYTF
cdr3_nt: TGTGCCAGCAGTTTAGGGGTCCTCTATGGCTACACCTTC
v_call: TRBV12-3/TRBV12-4
clone_size: -
d_call: -
j_call: TRBJ1-2

cdr3_aa: CASSQQGTRDQPQHF
cdr3_nt: TGCGCCAGCAGCCAACAAGGCACGAGGGATCAGCCCCAGCATTTT
v_call: TRBV4-1
clone_size: once
d_call: -
j_call: TRBJ1-5

cdr3_aa: CASNDRGSYEQYF
cdr3_nt: TGTGCCAGCAACGACAGGGGGTCCTACGAGCAGTACTTC
v_call: TRBV6-1
clone_size: -
d_call: TRBD1
j_call: TRBJ2-7

cdr3_aa: CSARDSGGPLGDTQYF
cdr3_nt: TGCAGTGCTAGAGATTCGGGCGGACCCCTGGGAGATACGCAGTATTTT
v_call: TRBV20-1
clone_size: -
d_call: -
j_call: TRBJ2-3

cdr3_aa: CANSLRQETYNEQFF
cdr3_nt: TGTGCCAACAGTTTGAGACAAGAAACCTACAATGAGCAGTTCTTC
v_call: TRBV27
clone_size: -
d_call: -
j_call: TRBJ2-1

cdr3_aa: CASSRTGGGNSPLHF
cdr3_nt: TGTGCCAGCAGCCGTACAGGGGGCGGTAATTCACCCCTCCACTTT
v_call: TRBV14
clone_size: few
d_call: TRBD1
j_call: TRBJ1-6

cdr3_aa: CASSQVRAGYEQYF
cdr3_nt: TGCGCCAGCAGCCAAGTTCGCGCGGGCTACGAGCAGTACTTC
v_call: TRBV4-1
clone_size: -
d_call: -
j_call: TRBJ2-7

cdr3_aa: CASREAGSSYEQYF
cdr3_nt: TGTGCCAGCAGGGAGGCGGGTAGCTCCTACGAGCAGTACTTC
v_call: TRBV5-1
clone_size: -
d_call: -
j_call: TRBJ2-7

cdr3_aa: CATSSSNGEQYF
cdr3_nt: TGTGCCACCAGCAGTAGTAATGGCGAGCAGTACTTC
v_call: TRBV15
clone_size: few
d_call: -
j_call: TRBJ2-7